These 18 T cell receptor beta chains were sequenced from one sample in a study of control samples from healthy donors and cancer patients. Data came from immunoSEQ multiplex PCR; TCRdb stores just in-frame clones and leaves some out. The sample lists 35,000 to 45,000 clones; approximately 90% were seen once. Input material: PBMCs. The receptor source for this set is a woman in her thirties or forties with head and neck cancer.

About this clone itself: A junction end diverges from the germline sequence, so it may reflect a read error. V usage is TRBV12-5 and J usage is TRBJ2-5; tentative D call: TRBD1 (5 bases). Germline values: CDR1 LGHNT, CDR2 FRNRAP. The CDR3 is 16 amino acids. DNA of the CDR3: TGTGCTAGTGGTTTGAGGCAGGGTTCTGATTTGGTGGATCGTCACTTC. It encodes CASGLRQGSDLVDRHF.

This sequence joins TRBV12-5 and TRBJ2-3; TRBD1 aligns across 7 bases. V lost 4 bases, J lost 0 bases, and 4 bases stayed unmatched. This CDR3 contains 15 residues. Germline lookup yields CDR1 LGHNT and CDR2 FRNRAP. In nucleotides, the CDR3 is TGTGCTAGTGGTTCCGACAGGGCTAGCACAGATACGCAGTATTTT. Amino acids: CASGSDRASTDTQYF.

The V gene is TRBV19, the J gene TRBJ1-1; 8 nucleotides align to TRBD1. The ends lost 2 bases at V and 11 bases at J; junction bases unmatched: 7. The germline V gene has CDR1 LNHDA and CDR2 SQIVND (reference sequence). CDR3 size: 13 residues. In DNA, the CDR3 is TGTGCCAGTAGTATATACCGGGGACAGGCGGCTTTCTTT. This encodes CASSIYRGQAAFF.

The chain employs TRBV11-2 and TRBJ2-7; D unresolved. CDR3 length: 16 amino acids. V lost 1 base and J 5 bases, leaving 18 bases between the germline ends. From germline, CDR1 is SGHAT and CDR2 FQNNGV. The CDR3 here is CASSLGSVGGFDEQYF. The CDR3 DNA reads TGTGCCAGCAGCTTAGGGTCCGTCGGCGGTTTTGACGAGCAGTACTTC.

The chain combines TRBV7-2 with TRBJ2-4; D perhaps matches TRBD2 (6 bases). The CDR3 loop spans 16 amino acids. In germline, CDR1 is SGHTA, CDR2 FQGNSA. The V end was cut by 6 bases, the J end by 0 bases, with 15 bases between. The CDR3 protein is CASSYPPGLAKNIQYF. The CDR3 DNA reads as TGTGCCAGCAGTTACCCTCCGGGACTAGCCAAAAACATTCAGTACTTC.

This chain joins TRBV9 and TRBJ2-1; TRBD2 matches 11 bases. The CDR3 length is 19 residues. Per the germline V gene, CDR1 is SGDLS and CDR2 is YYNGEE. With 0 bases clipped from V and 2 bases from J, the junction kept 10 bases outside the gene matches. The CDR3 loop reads CASSVATLAGGLAYNEQFF. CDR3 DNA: TGTGCCAGCAGCGTAGCTACCCTAGCGGGGGGTCTAGCCTACAATGAGCAGTTCTTC.

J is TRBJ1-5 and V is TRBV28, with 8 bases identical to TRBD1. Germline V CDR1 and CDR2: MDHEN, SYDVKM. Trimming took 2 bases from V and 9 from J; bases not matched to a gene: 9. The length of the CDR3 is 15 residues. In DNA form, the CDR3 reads TGTGCCAGCAGTTTACGGGGACAGGTGACAAGGCCCCAGCATTTT. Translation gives CASSLRGQVTRPQHF.

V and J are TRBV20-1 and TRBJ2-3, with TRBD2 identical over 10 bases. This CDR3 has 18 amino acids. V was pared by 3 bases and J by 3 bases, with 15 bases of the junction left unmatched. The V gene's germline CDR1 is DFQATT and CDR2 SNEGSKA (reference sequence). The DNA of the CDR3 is TGCAGTGCTAGTAACCCACTAGCGGGAAAAGTGGGTACAGATACGCAGTATTTT. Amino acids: CSASNPLAGKVGTDTQYF.

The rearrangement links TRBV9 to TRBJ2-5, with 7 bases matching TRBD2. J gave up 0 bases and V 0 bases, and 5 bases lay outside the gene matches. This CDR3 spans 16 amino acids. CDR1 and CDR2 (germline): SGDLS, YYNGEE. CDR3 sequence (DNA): TGTGCCAGCAGCGTAGGGAGCGGGACTAACCAAGAGACCCAGTACTTC. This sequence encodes CASSVGSGTNQETQYF.

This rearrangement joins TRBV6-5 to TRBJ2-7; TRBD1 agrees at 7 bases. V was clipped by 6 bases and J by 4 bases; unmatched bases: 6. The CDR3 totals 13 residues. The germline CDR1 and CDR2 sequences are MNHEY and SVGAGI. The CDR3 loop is CASRHRDSYEQYF. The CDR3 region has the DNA TGTGCCAGCAGACACCGGGACAGTTACGAGCAGTACTTC.

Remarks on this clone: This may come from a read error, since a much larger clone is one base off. CDR3 loop: CAGRGITEKLFF. The CDR3, as DNA: TGTGCCGGCAGGGGGATCACGGAAAAACTGTTTTTT. The V and J genes are TRBV2 and TRBJ1-4, with TRBD1 matching 7 bases. CDR1 is SNHLY, CDR2 FYNNEI, per germline. This CDR3 is 12 amino acids long.

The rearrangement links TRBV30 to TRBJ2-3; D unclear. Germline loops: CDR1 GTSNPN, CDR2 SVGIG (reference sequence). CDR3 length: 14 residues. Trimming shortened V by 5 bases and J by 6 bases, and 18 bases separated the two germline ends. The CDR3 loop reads CAWGISKVADTQYF. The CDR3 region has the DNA TGTGCCTGGGGGATTTCCAAGGTTGCGGATACGCAGTATTTT.

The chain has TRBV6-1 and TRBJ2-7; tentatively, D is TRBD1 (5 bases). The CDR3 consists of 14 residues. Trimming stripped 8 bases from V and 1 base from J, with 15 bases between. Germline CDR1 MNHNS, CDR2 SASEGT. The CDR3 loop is CASGASDGSYEQYF. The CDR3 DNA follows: TGTGCCAGCGGGGCCTCAGACGGATCCTACGAGCAGTACTTC.

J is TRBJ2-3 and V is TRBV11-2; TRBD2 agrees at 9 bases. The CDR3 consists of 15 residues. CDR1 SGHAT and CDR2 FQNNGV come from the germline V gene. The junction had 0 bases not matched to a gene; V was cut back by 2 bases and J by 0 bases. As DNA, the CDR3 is TGTGCCAGCAGCTTACTAGCGGGAAGCACAGATACGCAGTATTTT. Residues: CASSLLAGSTDTQYF.

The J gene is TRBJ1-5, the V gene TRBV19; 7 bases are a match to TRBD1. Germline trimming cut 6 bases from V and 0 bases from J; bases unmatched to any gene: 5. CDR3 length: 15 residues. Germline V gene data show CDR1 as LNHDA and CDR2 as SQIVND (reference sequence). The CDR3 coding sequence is TGTGCCAGTAGGCAGGGGGGAGGTAGCAATCAGCCCCAGCATTTT. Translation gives CASRQGGGSNQPQHF. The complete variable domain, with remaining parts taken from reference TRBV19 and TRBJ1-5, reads DGGITQSPKYLFRKEGQNVTLSCEQNLNHDAMYWYRQDPGQGLRLIYYSQIVNDFQKGDIAEGYSVSREKKESFPLTVTSAQKNPTAFYLCASRQGGGSNQPQHFGDGTRLSIL.

CDR3 coding DNA: TGCGCCAGCAGCCAAGTACCAGGGGTGGACTTTAATTCACCCCTCCACTTT. Encoded protein: CASSQVPGVDFNSPLHF. The chain combines TRBV4-1 with TRBJ1-6; D may be TRBD1 (6 bases). Germline V gene lookup returns CDR1 MGHRA and CDR2 YSYEKL. The CDR3 spans 17 residues. V was trimmed by 1 base and J by 6 bases, leaving 16 bases between them.

CDR3: CASSFGQDFTEAFF. The CDR3 DNA is TGTGCCAGCAGCTTCGGACAGGACTTCACTGAAGCTTTCTTT. This rearrangement joins TRBV3-1 (or the pseudogene TRBV3-2) to TRBJ1-1; TRBD1 aligns across 7 bases. V shed 5 bases and J 4 bases; nucleotides not matched to a gene: 7. Germline CDR1 LGHDT, CDR2 YNNKEL (reference sequence). The CDR3 totals 14 residues.

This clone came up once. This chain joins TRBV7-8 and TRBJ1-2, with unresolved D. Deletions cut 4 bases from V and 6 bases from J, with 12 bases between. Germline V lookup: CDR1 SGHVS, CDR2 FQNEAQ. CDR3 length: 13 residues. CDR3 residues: CASSSTGRDGYTF. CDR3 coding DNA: TGTGCCAGCAGCTCGACGGGGAGGGATGGCTACACCTTC.